This TCR beta chain came from a study of cytomegalovirus exposure and HLA in healthy donors. The CDR3 consists of 14 residues. CDR1 is SGHRS and CDR2 is YFSETQ in the germline V gene. Trimming at V came to 5 bases and at J to 7 bases, leaving 8 bases not matched to a gene. Likely unrecorded immune exposures existed in these nominally healthy donors. This clone was counted a few times. Vbeta (60) and Jbeta (13) primers were used in the PCR. Libraries were prepared by immunoSEQ multiplex PCR; TCRdb keeps only in-frame clonotypes and omits some of them. The data show roughly 130,000 clones, about three quarters seen once.

The clonotype originates from a male donor in good health and CMV-seropositive. The V gene is TRBV5-1, the J gene TRBJ2-1; the match to TRBD2 covers 8 bases. The sequenced material came from PBMCs. CDR3 DNA sequence: TGCGCCAGCAGGGAAGCGGGAGCTCGAAATGAGCAGTTCTTC. It is translated as CASREAGARNEQFF.